The 23 T cell receptor beta chains below all came from one sample that was sequenced in a study of cytomegalovirus exposure and HLA in healthy donors. The PCR contained 60 Vbeta and 13 Jbeta primers. Measured with immunoSEQ multiplex PCR; TCRdb has only the in-frame clones, and not every one. This table holds 250,000 to 350,000 clones, around 80% found once. What was sequenced was PBMCs. These receptors all come from a girl aged 2 to 10 in good health and CMV-seronegative.

This sequence joins TRBV15 and TRBJ1-1; 7 bases agree with TRBD1. V lost 1 base and J lost 11; bases outside the gene matches: 7. The CDR3 runs to 13 residues. Germline CDR1 reads LNHNV; CDR2 reads YYDKDF (reference sequence). The CDR3 DNA reads as TGTGCCACCAGCAGAGGGTCAGGGGGTTGGGCTTTCTTT. Translating it yields CATSRGSGGWAFF.

This clone was detected a few times. The CDR3: CASSPRGGSYEQYF. The DNA of the CDR3 is TGCGCCAGCAGCCCCCGGGGGGGGTCCTACGAGCAGTACTTC. The chain is built from TRBV4-1 and TRBJ2-7; TRBD2 agrees at 8 bases. Germline V gene data show CDR1 as MGHRA and CDR2 as YSYEKL. The trim removed 4 bases at V and 1 base at J, leaving 3 bases unmatched. The CDR3 contains 14 residues.

This chain joins TRBV11-1 and TRBJ2-5; weak D call: TRBD2 (6 bases). The CDR3 sequence is 12 residues long. Trimming removed 6 bases from V and 5 bases from J, with 10 bases in between. Germline V gene lookup returns CDR1 SGHAT and CDR2 FQDESV (reference sequence). Here the CDR3 reads CASRSGVETQYF. For the CDR3, the DNA is TGTGCCAGCAGATCGGGGGTGGAGACCCAGTACTTC.

This chain connects TRBV5-1 to TRBJ2-2, with D perhaps matching TRBD2 (6 bases). CDR3 size: 15 residues. CDR1 SGHRS and CDR2 YFSETQ come from the germline V gene. Trimming removed 0 bases at V and 1 base at J, with 7 bases between. The chain's CDR3 is CASSLGGMNTGELFF. Written as DNA, the CDR3 is TGCGCCAGCAGCTTGGGCGGGATGAACACCGGGGAGCTGTTTTTT.

This clone has just a few counts. This chain uses TRBV5-1 with TRBJ1-4, with D maybe TRBD1 (5 bases). Germline CDR1 SGHRS, CDR2 YFSETQ. This CDR3 is built from 17 residues. Trimming stripped 2 bases from V and 0 bases from J, with 14 bases between. CDR3 DNA: TGCGCCAGCAGCTTTACAGGCGAGATTACAACTAATGAAAAACTGTTTTTT. Translating it yields CASSFTGEITTNEKLFF.

The CDR3 nucleotides are TGCGCCAGCAGTGATATTAATGGGGGCGGGAGTCGGGATGAGCAGTTCTTC. Translating gives CASSDINGGGSRDEQFF. The chain joins TRBV10-1 to TRBJ2-1; D is perhaps TRBD2 (7 bases). This CDR3 contains 17 residues. V lost 3 bases and J lost 8, with 23 bases in between. Germline CDR1 WNHNN, CDR2 SYGVQD (reference sequence).

The V and J genes are TRBV29-1 and TRBJ2-7; 13 nucleotides align to TRBD2. CDR1 SQVTM and CDR2 ANQGSEA come from the germline V gene. The trim removed 3 bases at V and 4 bases at J, leaving 3 bases unmatched. There are 14 residues in the CDR3. CDR3: CSVEGTSGDYEQYF. As DNA, the CDR3 is TGCAGCGTTGAGGGGACTAGCGGGGATTACGAGCAGTACTTC.

The chain combines TRBV11-3 with TRBJ2-7; TRBD1 matches at 8 bases. Per germline, CDR1 SGHNT and CDR2 YENEEA. The CDR3 is 15 amino acids. With 1 base clipped from V and 3 bases from J, the junction kept 5 bases outside the gene matches. The CDR3 protein is CASSLAGTGNYEQYF. In DNA form, the CDR3 reads TGTGCCAGCAGCTTAGCCGGGACAGGTAACTACGAGCAGTACTTC.

The J gene is TRBJ1-5, the V gene TRBV7-2; 9 positions agree with TRBD1. J was trimmed by 6 bases and V by 0 bases; bases with no gene match: 3. Germline V lookup: CDR1 SGHTA, CDR2 FQGNSA. The CDR3 runs to 15 residues. CDR3 residues: CASSLAGQGFQPQHF. Written as DNA, the CDR3 is TGTGCCAGCAGCTTAGCCGGACAGGGGTTTCAGCCCCAGCATTTT.

J is TRBJ2-1 and V is TRBV19, with 8 bases fitting TRBD2. This CDR3 is built from 17 residues. V dropped 5 bases and J dropped 1; count of bases not matched to a gene: 10. The V gene's germline CDR1 is LNHDA and CDR2 SQIVND (reference sequence). The CDR3: CASSRDGGAGSYNEQFF. The CDR3 coding sequence is TGTGCCAGTAGTCGGGACGGGGGGGCCGGATCCTACAATGAGCAGTTCTTC. The full variable domain, its missing parts supplied by reference TRBV19 and TRBJ2-1, is DGGITQSPKYLFRKEGQNVTLSCEQNLNHDAMYWYRQDPGQGLRLIYYSQIVNDFQKGDIAEGYSVSREKKESFPLTVTSAQKNPTAFYLCASSRDGGAGSYNEQFFGPGTRLTVL.

This chain links TRBV4-2 with TRBJ2-5; 8 bases fit TRBD1. The germline V gene encodes CDR1 LGHNA and CDR2 YNFKEQ. The CDR3 is made up of 16 amino acids. Germline trimming cut 0 bases from V and 2 bases from J; bases unmatched to any gene: 5. The CDR3 coding sequence is TGTGCCAGCAGCCAAGAATTAGGACAGGGACAAGAGACCCAGTACTTC. Its protein product is CASSQELGQGQETQYF.

This clone was seen once. The J gene is TRBJ1-5, the V gene TRBV28; TRBD1 matches at 7 bases. The J segment lost 7 bases and the V segment lost 3 bases, leaving 9 bases of the junction unmatched. Germline assignment: CDR1 MDHEN and CDR2 SYDVKM. This CDR3 is built from 15 residues. CDR3 nucleotides: TGTGCCAGCAGTTTTCTCGACAGGGAGGCCCAGCCCCAGCATTTT. Protein: CASSFLDREAQPQHF. Full variable domain (remainder filled in from reference TRBV28 and TRBJ1-5): DVKVTQSSRYLVKRTGEKVFLECVQDMDHENMFWYRQDPGLGLRLIYFSYDVKMKEKGDIPEGYSVSREKKERFSLILESASTNQTSMYLCASSFLDREAQPQHFGDGTRLSIL.

J is TRBJ2-7 and V is TRBV5-8, with D unclear. The V end lost 2 bases, the J end lost 6 bases, and 12 bases lay between the germline ends. The CDR3 has 13 amino acids. Germline V lookup: CDR1 SGHTS, CDR2 YDEGEE. The CDR3 DNA reads as TGTGCCAGCAGCTTTATATCTTGGAGCGAGCAGTACTTC. As protein: CASSFISWSEQYF.

As DNA, the CDR3 is TGCAGCTCGACAGCCCTGAACACTGAAGCTTTCTTT. Translated, it gives CSSTALNTEAFF. This chain connects TRBV29-1 to TRBJ1-1; D might be TRBD1 (5 bases). Trimming took off 8 bases at V and 0 bases at J, with 10 bases between the two ends. CDR1 is SQVTM, CDR2 ANQGSEA, per germline. This CDR3 comprises 12 residues.

A few counts support this clone. The V call is TRBV5-6, the J call TRBJ2-7; 8 bases are shared with TRBD2. The CDR3 is 14 amino acids. CDR1 and CDR2 (germline): SGHDT, YYEEEE. J was trimmed by 0 bases and V by 4 bases; bases with no gene match: 3. The CDR3 nucleotides are TGTGCCAGCAGCCGGGAGGGGAGCTCCTACGAGCAGTACTTC. It yields the protein CASSREGSSYEQYF.

The V gene is TRBV6-1, the J gene TRBJ1-6; D not certain. Germline assignment: CDR1 MNHNS and CDR2 SASEGT. CDR3 length: 12 residues. V dropped 1 base and J dropped 14 bases, with 9 bases sitting between them. In DNA, the CDR3 is TGTGCCAGCAGTGAAGTCACCGGGGCCCTCCACTTT. It is translated as CASSEVTGALHF.

J is TRBJ2-7 and V is TRBV5-4, with D perhaps TRBD1 (6 bases). Germline CDR1 and CDR2: SGHNT and YYREEE (reference sequence). The CDR3 contains 14 residues. The V end was cut by 0 bases, the J end by 2 bases, with 9 bases between. CDR3: CASSLERGTYEQYF. The CDR3 DNA is TGTGCCAGCAGCTTGGAGAGGGGGACCTACGAGCAGTACTTC.

This chain links TRBV27 with TRBJ2-7; 7 bases map to TRBD2. Germline values: CDR1 MNHEY, CDR2 SMNVEV (reference sequence). The length of the CDR3 is 15 residues. The V segment lost 3 bases and the J segment 9 bases; nucleotides outside the gene matches: 14. CDR3 region: CASSFIAAGRAGQYF. CDR3 nucleotides: TGTGCCAGCAGTTTCATAGCAGCGGGAAGGGCCGGGCAGTACTTC.

This rearrangement joins TRBV19 to TRBJ2-5; 8 nucleotides match TRBD2. V was pared by 4 bases and J by 3 bases, with 7 bases of the junction left unmatched. The CDR3 has 15 residues. Germline V CDR1 and CDR2: LNHDA, SQIVND (reference sequence). CDR3 nucleotide sequence: TGTGCCAGTAGTACCCCGGCGGGGGGAAAAGAGACCCAGTACTTC. Its protein is CASSTPAGGKETQYF. The full variable domain, completed using reference TRBV19 and TRBJ2-5, is DGGITQSPKYLFRKEGQNVTLSCEQNLNHDAMYWYRQDPGQGLRLIYYSQIVNDFQKGDIAEGYSVSREKKESFPLTVTSAQKNPTAFYLCASSTPAGGKETQYFGPGTRLLVL.

This clone was detected a few times. The rearrangement joins TRBV5-4 to TRBJ2-7, with 8 bases fitting TRBD2. Germline V CDR1 and CDR2: SGHNT, YYREEE (reference sequence). The trim removed 4 bases at V and 1 base at J, leaving 7 bases unmatched. This CDR3 has 15 amino acids. In DNA, the CDR3 is TGTGCCAGCAGCAATCGACTAGCGAGGTCCTACGAGCAGTACTTC. Translating it yields CASSNRLARSYEQYF.

The gene calls are TRBV28 and TRBJ2-1, with 9 bases lining up with TRBD2. This CDR3 is built from 18 residues. The germline V gene encodes CDR1 MDHEN and CDR2 SYDVKM. J was trimmed by 8 bases and V by 11 bases; bases with no gene match: 25. Written as DNA, the CDR3 is TGTGCCTCATCATACCAGCGGGGGCGGGGGGGGGTTAGCGATGAGCAGTTCTTC. Protein product: CASSYQRGRGGVSDEQFF.

This chain connects TRBV5-4 to TRBJ2-1, with unresolved D. CDR3 length equals 13 residues. Trimming cost V 4 bases and J 8 bases, with 13 bases left between them. The V gene's germline CDR1 is SGHNT and CDR2 YYREEE (reference sequence). The CDR3 bases are TGTGCCAGCAGCGCCCCCCCGCGTGATGAGCAGTTCTTC. This encodes CASSAPPRDEQFF. Looking up the rest from reference TRBV5-4 and TRBJ2-1 gives the full variable domain: ETGVTQSPTHLIKTRGQQVTLRCSSQSGHNTVSWYQQALGQGPQFIFQYYREEENGRGNFPPRFSGLQFPNYSSELNVNALELDDSALYLCASSAPPRDEQFFGPGTRLTVL.

A few counts support this clone. This chain uses TRBV29-1 with TRBJ1-2; D call uncertain. This CDR3 comprises 14 residues. V shed 2 bases and J shed 0 bases, with 10 bases lying between them. Per the germline V gene, CDR1 is SQVTM and CDR2 is ANQGSEA. CDR3: CSVEWGDSNYGYTF. Written as DNA, the CDR3 is TGCAGCGTTGAATGGGGAGATTCTAACTATGGCTACACCTTC.